This T cell receptor (beta chain) stems from a study of cytomegalovirus exposure and HLA in healthy donors. Study in general: The use of the same platform for the 90 to 150 validation repertoires and the roughly 670 first-cohort repertoires was reported by a later analysis. Study-wide results and caveats: It was reported that the classifier diagnosed cytomegalovirus status with high specificity and sensitivity in both the original and validation cohorts. TCR clusters originating in the first cohort tended to co-occur in the 120 validation repertoires, according to a later analysis. Rarity held for most TCR sequences, but there were some public TCRs that occurred in many donors.

Trimming left V 4 bases short and J 5 bases short, with 14 bases between. The germline V gene has CDR1 MDHEN and CDR2 SYDVKM. CDR3 length: 15 residues. Comments on this clone: Its antigen is unidentified.

Sequenced by immunoSEQ multiplex PCR; TCRdb stores in-frame clones only, minus some. The table lists some 320,000 clones, about nine tenths of them singletons. This clonotype was obtained from a woman in her thirties in good health and CMV-seropositive. The chain couples TRBV28 to TRBJ2-2; TRBD1 might be the D (6 bases). Sequences were obtained from PBMCs. CDR3 in DNA: TGTGCCAGCAGTTGGGGCAGGGGTAGAACCGGGGAGCTGTTTTTT. Translating it yields CASSWGRGRTGELFF.